The text below deals with one T cell receptor (beta chain). It was CD45RO-negative cells, positively selected for CCR7, that made up naive CD8 cells, with terminally differentiated effector memory CD45RA+ cells excluded. J gave up 6 bases and V 6 bases, and 13 bases lay outside the gene matches. This CDR3 comprises 16 residues. Germline V CDR1 and CDR2: SGHAT, FQNNGV. The sample originates from a study of shared clonotypes between healthy human individuals. TCRdb's copy holds only in-frame clones and misses some; the assay was immunoSEQ multiplex PCR. The sample includes some 2.1 million clones, about 95% of them seen just once.

The sequence was collected from a man aged 18-30 years in good health. The rearrangement links TRBV11-2 to TRBJ2-1; the match to TRBD1 covers 8 bases. The sample comprised naive CD8+ T cells sorted from blood. DNA of the CDR3: TGTGCCAGCAGTTCAGGGGGCGGGACCTTCCCCAATGAGCAGTTCTTC. It encodes CASSSGGGTFPNEQFF.